This T cell receptor (beta chain) is drawn from a study of control samples from healthy donors and cancer patients. Data came from immunoSEQ multiplex PCR; TCRdb stores just in-frame clones and leaves some out. The repertoire holds 100,000 to 150,000 clones, with around nine tenths as singletons. Per germline, CDR1 SNHLY and CDR2 FYNNEI. The CDR3 spans 15 residues. Trimming removed 7 bases from V and 7 bases from J; junction bases left unmatched: 9. The clonotype originates from a man aged 40-55 years in good health. This chain links TRBV2 with TRBJ1-4; TRBD1 aligns across 10 bases. The specimen sequenced was blood. The CDR3 sequence: CASMETGGKVEKLFF. CDR3 in DNA: TGTGCCAGCATGGAGACAGGGGGCAAGGTTGAAAAACTGTTTTTT.